The rows below give T cell receptor beta chains drawn from one sample of a study of PD-1 blockade in classical Hodgkin lymphoma. TCRdb's table, derived via immunoSEQ multiplex PCR, lists solely in-frame clones and lacks some. Seen here are tens of thousands of clones, roughly 80% observed once, and the top ten hold approximately 0.62%. The specimen comprised CD4+ T cells from blood, sampled before the fourth cycle of nivolumab. These receptors came from a human donor with classical Hodgkin lymphoma. CDR3s include the opening cysteine and the closing phenylalanine or tryptophan. The order of the fields is J gene, V gene, clone size, D gene, CDR3 DNA, CDR3 protein. A D gene is named only where the DNA matches it firmly. The size field is filled for only some rows; it gives once, few, many or a size class.

TRBJ1-1,TRBV5-1,.,.,TGCGCCAGCAGCTTCGCCGGGGGCACTGAAGCTTTCTTT,CASSFAGGTEAFF
TRBJ2-2,TRBV5-1,.,TRBD2,TGCGCCAGCAGCGGGACTAGAGGGACCGGGGAGCTGTTTTTT,CASSGTRGTGELFF
TRBJ1-4,TRBV5-1,.,.,TGCGCCAGCAGCTTGGCGGGGGATTATGAAAAACTGTTTTTT,CASSLAGDYEKLFF
TRBJ2-5,TRBV5-1,.,TRBD2,TGCGCCAGCAGCTTGGCCATACGGCTAGCGGGGGAAGAGACCCAGTACTTC,CASSLAIRLAGEETQYF
TRBJ1-1,TRBV7-9,once,.,TGTGCCAGCAGCCATAACAGCCCCAACACTGAAGCTTTCTTT,CASSHNSPNTEAFF
TRBJ1-6,TRBV5-6,.,TRBD1,TGTGCCAGCAGCTTGAGGACAGGCAATTCACCCCTCCACTTT,CASSLRTGNSPLHF
TRBJ2-7,TRBV27,.,.,TGTGCCAGCAGTTTATCGGTCGGGGGCCCCAACTCCTACGAGCAGTACTTC,CASSLSVGGPNSYEQYF
TRBJ2-7,TRBV18,once,.,TGTGCCAGCTCACCACTACGGTCGGGGCCCGTAACCTACGAGCAGTACTTC,CASSPLRSGPVTYEQYF
TRBJ2-1,TRBV11-3,.,TRBD2,TGTGCCAGCAGCTTAGAGCGGACCGGGAGGAATGAGCAGTTCTTC,CASSLERTGRNEQFF
TRBJ2-3,TRBV5-6,.,TRBD1,TGTGCCAGCAGCCTCGGACAGGTCAGACTCGGGGTAGATACGCAGTATTTT,CASSLGQVRLGVDTQYF
TRBJ2-2,TRBV18,medium-sized,.,TGTGCCAGCTCACCCATTCCACAGGGTTCGAACACCGGGGAGCTGTTTTTT,CASSPIPQGSNTGELFF
TRBJ2-3,TRBV9,.,TRBD2,TGTGCCAGCAGCACCTCCCGGGGGGGCACAGATACGCAGTATTTT,CASSTSRGGTDTQYF
TRBJ1-2,TRBV6-5,.,TRBD1,TGTGCCAGCAGTTACGTGACAGGGGGGGATGGCTACACCTTC,CASSYVTGGDGYTF
TRBJ1-2,TRBV6-5,.,.,TGTGCCAGCAGTAACCCCCTGGGGCCTAACTATGGCTACACCTTC,CASSNPLGPNYGYTF
TRBJ1-6,TRBV19,.,.,TGTGCCAGTAGTATAGTTGACGGCTCCTATAATTCACCCCTCCACTTT,CASSIVDGSYNSPLHF
TRBJ2-2,TRBV5-1,.,TRBD2,TGCGCCAGCAGCCCCGGGACTAGCGGGGGGGCCGGCGGGGAGCTGTTTTTT,CASSPGTSGGAGGELFF
TRBJ1-2,TRBV5-1,few,TRBD1,TGCGCCAGCAGCTCGGGACAGGTTTTTAACTATGGCTACACCTTC,CASSSGQVFNYGYTF
TRBJ1-5,TRBV6-6,.,.,TGTGCTACTCAGGGGTACCTTCAGCCCCAGCATTTT,CATQGYLQPQHF
TRBJ2-1,TRBV5-1,.,TRBD1,TGCGCCAGCAGCAACAGACAGGGGGCGGGTGAGCAGTTCTTC,CASSNRQGAGEQFF
TRBJ1-5,TRBV5-1,.,TRBD1,TGCGCCAGCAGGAACGGGACAGGGAACAATCAGCCCCAGCATTTT,CASRNGTGNNQPQHF
TRBJ1-6,TRBV6-5,once,.,TGTGCCAGCATTCTATCGGGAGGCTATAATTCACCCCTCCACTTT,CASILSGGYNSPLHF
TRBJ1-4,TRBV6-6,.,TRBD1,TGTGCCAGCAGTTACAGGGGGCGGGACGAAAAACTGTTTTTT,CASSYRGRDEKLFF
TRBJ2-4,TRBV6-5,once,.,TGTGCCAGCAACGACAGGGCCAAAAACATTCAGTACTTC,CASNDRAKNIQYF
TRBJ2-1,TRBV5-1,.,TRBD2,TGCGCCAGCAGCCCGGGGACTAGCGGGGGCTATGAGCAGTTCTTC,CASSPGTSGGYEQFF
TRBJ2-3,TRBV7-9,.,.,TGTGCCAGCAGCTTAGCCCGGACAATCATCACAGATACGCAGTATTTT,CASSLARTIITDTQYF
TRBJ1-1,TRBV5-1,.,.,TGCGCCAGCAGCTTGGCCGGGAGGGGCACTGAAGCTTTCTTT,CASSLAGRGTEAFF
TRBJ1-3,TRBV5-1,once,.,TGCGCCAGCAGCTTGGTGGGGAGCTCTGGAAACACCATATATTTT,CASSLVGSSGNTIYF
TRBJ2-1,TRBV5-1,.,.,TGCGCCAGCAGCTTATCGCTAGACAACAATGAGCAGTTCTTC,CASSLSLDNNEQFF
TRBJ1-5,TRBV2,.,.,TGTGCCAGCAGGGACAGACCTTATAGCAATCAGCCCCAGCATTTT,CASRDRPYSNQPQHF
TRBJ2-3,TRBV2,once,.,TGTGCCGGTCAGGGGACTAGCACAGATACGCAGTATTTT,CAGQGTSTDTQYF
TRBJ1-3,TRBV5-1,.,.,TGCGCCAGCAGCTCTGGACAGTTCTCTGGAAACACCATATATTTT,CASSSGQFSGNTIYF
TRBJ2-7,TRBV28,.,TRBD1,TGTGCCAGCAGAAAGGACAGGGGCGAGCAGTACTTC,CASRKDRGEQYF
TRBJ2-6,TRBV19,.,.,TGTGCCAGTAGTATATGGGCGGCCAGGGGACCCCCTGGGGCCAACGTCCTGACTTTC,CASSIWAARGPPGANVLTF
TRBJ2-1,TRBV6-6,few,TRBD2,TGTGCCAGCAACCCCCTAGGGACTAGCGGGGGGGAGCAGTTCTTC,CASNPLGTSGGEQFF
TRBJ1-5,TRBV15,.,.,TGTGCCACCAGCAGAGATCAAGGAGCAGGGGCAGGCAATCAGCCCCAGCATTTT,CATSRDQGAGAGNQPQHF
TRBJ1-1,TRBV5-4,.,.,TGTGCCAGCAGCTCCCGGATGGACACTGAAGCTTTCTTT,CASSSRMDTEAFF
TRBJ1-4,TRBV6-5,.,.,TGTGCCAGCAAGAGCTATTACGATGAAAAACTGTTTTTT,CASKSYYDEKLFF
TRBJ1-1,TRBV5-1,.,.,TGCGCCAGCAGCTTGGACGTACCAACCGTTTCGAGCACTGAAGCTTTCTTT,CASSLDVPTVSSTEAFF
TRBJ1-6,TRBV5-1,.,.,TGCGCCAGCAGCTTGGTTTCGGCCGATAATTCACCCCTCCACTTT,CASSLVSADNSPLHF
TRBJ1-4,TRBV12-5,.,TRBD1,TGTGCTAGTGGTTTTGGAGGGGGCCTCAATCCGGAAGGTGAAAAACTGTTTTTT,CASGFGGGLNPEGEKLFF
TRBJ2-2,TRBV6-5,.,.,TGTGCCAGCGCCGCTGCCACCGGGGAGCTGTTTTTT,CASAAATGELFF
TRBJ1-2,TRBV5-1,.,.,TGCGCCAGCAGCTTGGGGGGGCCAAACGGACCCAACTATGGCTACACCTTC,CASSLGGPNGPNYGYTF
TRBJ1-3,TRBV5-1,.,.,TGCGCCAGCACCTTTGGTGCCGGGGAGTCTGGAAACACCATATATTTT,CASTFGAGESGNTIYF
TRBJ1-2,TRBV6-5,once,.,TGTGCCAGCAGCCATCGGAAGGATGGCTACACCTTC,CASSHRKDGYTF
TRBJ1-1,TRBV28,few,.,TGTGCCAGCAAGGTGGCAGGGCAGTTGAACACTGAAGCTTTCTTT,CASKVAGQLNTEAFF
TRBJ2-7,TRBV6-5,.,.,TGTGCCAGCAGCCGCGCCGAGGGACGGTCCTACGAGCAGTACTTC,CASSRAEGRSYEQYF
TRBJ2-3,TRBV7-9,.,.,TGTGCCAGCAGTGCTAGGAGGGTCGATAGCACAGATACGCAGTATTTT,CASSARRVDSTDTQYF
TRBJ2-7,TRBV5-6,once,TRBD1,TGTGCCAGCAGCGCGACCGGGACAGGGGGCTGGGAGCAGTACTTC,CASSATGTGGWEQYF
TRBJ1-6,TRBV6-1,.,.,TGTGCCAGCAGTGTTGATAGGTCCTATAATTCACCCCTCCACTTT,CASSVDRSYNSPLHF
TRBJ2-7,TRBV7-8,.,TRBD1,TGTGCCAGCAGCCCTGGGACAGCGATCCGATTCTCCTACGAGCAGTACTTC,CASSPGTAIRFSYEQYF
TRBJ2-3,TRBV11-2,.,.,TGTGCCAGCAGCCCGACAGATACGCAGTATTTT,CASSPTDTQYF
TRBJ1-1,TRBV5-1,.,TRBD1,TGCGCCAGCAGCTTGATCGGGACAGGGTCAACTGAAGCTTTCTTT,CASSLIGTGSTEAFF
TRBJ1-2,TRBV13,.,TRBD1,TGTGCCAGCAGCCTGGGGAGGGGGCGGAACTATGGCTACACCTTC,CASSLGRGRNYGYTF
TRBJ1-4,TRBV5-1,.,.,TGCGCCAGCAGCGAGAGTAATGAAAAACTGTTTTTT,CASSESNEKLFF
TRBJ2-7,TRBV7-8,.,.,TGTGCCAGCAGCTTAGTGCAGGAAACCTACGAGCAGTACTTC,CASSLVQETYEQYF
TRBJ1-6,TRBV4-1,.,.,TGCGCCAGCAGCCTGCGGGGGCAGGATTCACCCCTCCACTTT,CASSLRGQDSPLHF
TRBJ2-5,TRBV25-1,.,TRBD1,TGTGCCAGCAGTGGATGGACAGGTCAAGAGACCCAGTACTTC,CASSGWTGQETQYF
TRBJ2-6,TRBV6-5,.,.,TGTGCCAGCCAGACACCCTCTGGGGCCAACGTCCTGACTTTC,CASQTPSGANVLTF
TRBJ2-7,TRBV6-6,.,.,TGTGCCAGCAGTTACTCCGGGGACCTATACTACGAGCAGTACTTC,CASSYSGDLYYEQYF
TRBJ1-2,TRBV27,.,.,TGTGCCAGCAGTTCGCAGTGGGCTATAGACTATGGCTACACCTTC,CASSSQWAIDYGYTF